Listed below are T cell receptor beta chains from one sample, sequenced in a study of blood T cell repertoires in COVID-19. The data were produced by immunoSEQ multiplex PCR, yet TCRdb's version contains in-frame clones alone and is incomplete. The data hold approximately 300,000 clones, with 75% to 95% observed a single time. Sequencing input: peripheral blood. The receptor set was obtained from a woman aged 25 to 39 with COVID-19, enrolled during active disease. Each CDR3 is given with its conserved first and last residue. D genes are given only for firm matches. Expanded clones get a size class; other rows say once, few or many, or leave the size out.

d_gene: NA
j_gene: TRBJ2-1
v_gene: TRBV30
abundance: NA
CDR3aa: CAWSVAGPGGEQFF
CDR3nt: TGTGCCTGGAGTGTAGCGGGCCCCGGAGGTGAGCAGTTCTTC

d_gene: NA
j_gene: TRBJ1-1
v_gene: TRBV27
abundance: NA
CDR3aa: CASSLEGDTEAFF
CDR3nt: TGTGCCAGCAGTTTAGAGGGGGACACTGAAGCTTTCTTT

d_gene: NA
j_gene: TRBJ2-7
v_gene: TRBV24-1
abundance: NA
CDR3aa: CATSDPDIYEQYF
CDR3nt: TGTGCCACCAGTGACCCGGACATTTACGAGCAGTACTTC

d_gene: NA
j_gene: TRBJ2-5
v_gene: TRBV5-4
abundance: NA
CDR3aa: CASSPQQGWETQYF
CDR3nt: TGTGCCAGCAGCCCACAACAGGGTTGGGAGACCCAGTACTTC

d_gene: NA
j_gene: TRBJ1-6
v_gene: TRBV6-2/TRBV6-3
abundance: NA
CDR3aa: CASSLRFGPLHF
CDR3nt: TGTGCCAGCAGTTTACGATTTGGCCCCCTCCACTTT

d_gene: TRBD2
j_gene: TRBJ2-5
v_gene: TRBV13
abundance: NA
CDR3aa: CASSIRTSGRETQYF
CDR3nt: TGTGCCAGCAGCATTAGGACTAGCGGGAGGGAGACCCAGTACTTC

d_gene: TRBD2
j_gene: TRBJ2-5
v_gene: TRBV11-1
abundance: NA
CDR3aa: CASSLGTSGREETQYF
CDR3nt: TGTGCCAGCAGCTTAGGGACTAGCGGGAGGGAAGAGACCCAGTACTTC

d_gene: NA
j_gene: TRBJ1-2
v_gene: TRBV6-5
abundance: NA
CDR3aa: CASSYRREGGYTF
CDR3nt: TGTGCCAGCAGTTACCGGAGGGAGGGAGGCTACACCTTC

d_gene: TRBD2
j_gene: TRBJ2-7
v_gene: TRBV20-1
abundance: NA
CDR3aa: CSASAGTEASGRYFEQYF
CDR3nt: TGCAGTGCTAGTGCGGGGACGGAAGCTAGCGGGAGATACTTCGAGCAGTACTTC

d_gene: NA
j_gene: TRBJ1-1
v_gene: TRBV27
abundance: NA
CDR3aa: CASSLGLGFTEAFF
CDR3nt: TGTGCCAGCAGTTTAGGCCTCGGGTTCACTGAAGCTTTCTTT

d_gene: TRBD1
j_gene: TRBJ1-2
v_gene: TRBV28
abundance: NA
CDR3aa: CASSFRGSGYTF
CDR3nt: TGTGCCAGCAGTTTCAGGGGGAGCGGCTACACCTTC

d_gene: TRBD2
j_gene: TRBJ2-7
v_gene: TRBV2
abundance: NA
CDR3aa: CASTLLAGGSEQYF
CDR3nt: TGTGCCAGCACCCTTCTAGCGGGAGGGTCCGAGCAGTACTTC

d_gene: TRBD2
j_gene: TRBJ2-7
v_gene: TRBV7-2
abundance: few
CDR3aa: CASSKQTSGNSYEQYF
CDR3nt: TGTGCCAGCAGCAAGCAGACTAGCGGGAACTCCTACGAGCAGTACTTC

d_gene: NA
j_gene: TRBJ1-4
v_gene: TRBV2
abundance: NA
CDR3aa: CASRPDSSEKLFF
CDR3nt: TGTGCCAGCCGGCCGGATTCTAGTGAAAAACTGTTTTTT

d_gene: TRBD2
j_gene: TRBJ2-7
v_gene: TRBV4-2
abundance: NA
CDR3aa: CASSQRASGDPYEQYF
CDR3nt: TGTGCCAGCAGTCAAAGGGCCAGCGGGGACCCCTACGAGCAGTACTTC

d_gene: NA
j_gene: TRBJ2-7
v_gene: TRBV3-1/TRBV3-2
abundance: NA
CDR3aa: CASSLSKEDSYEQYF
CDR3nt: TGTGCCAGCAGCCTGTCTAAGGAGGACAGCTACGAGCAGTACTTC

d_gene: NA
j_gene: TRBJ2-7
v_gene: TRBV5-5
abundance: NA
CDR3aa: CASSPSYEQYF
CDR3nt: TGTGCCAGCAGCCCGTCCTACGAGCAGTACTTC

d_gene: TRBD2
j_gene: TRBJ2-1
v_gene: TRBV10-1
abundance: NA
CDR3aa: CASSEWTSGSKEQFF
CDR3nt: TGCGCCAGCAGTGAGTGGACTAGCGGGAGTAAGGAGCAGTTCTTC

d_gene: NA
j_gene: TRBJ1-4
v_gene: TRBV2
abundance: NA
CDR3aa: CASSERGNLEKLFF
CDR3nt: TGTGCCAGCAGTGAACGAGGGAACTTAGAAAAACTGTTTTTT

d_gene: NA
j_gene: TRBJ1-1
v_gene: TRBV11-2
abundance: NA
CDR3aa: CASSRPTGRVVEAFF
CDR3nt: TGTGCCAGCAGCCGCCCAACCGGCAGGGTCGTTGAAGCTTTCTTT

d_gene: TRBD1
j_gene: TRBJ1-1
v_gene: TRBV10-3
abundance: NA
CDR3aa: CATQGGRNTEAFF
CDR3nt: TGTGCCACACAAGGGGGCAGGAACACTGAAGCTTTCTTT

d_gene: NA
j_gene: TRBJ1-2
v_gene: TRBV28
abundance: NA
CDR3aa: CASSLSVGYTF
CDR3nt: TGTGCCAGCAGTTTATCGGTTGGCTACACCTTC

d_gene: NA
j_gene: TRBJ2-7
v_gene: TRBV6-5
abundance: NA
CDR3aa: CASRTGTSTGEQYF
CDR3nt: TGTGCCAGCAGAACCGGGACTTCGACGGGGGAGCAGTACTTC

d_gene: TRBD2
j_gene: TRBJ2-3
v_gene: TRBV9
abundance: NA
CDR3aa: CASSVGLAGEADTQYF
CDR3nt: TGTGCCAGCAGCGTAGGCCTAGCGGGAGAAGCAGATACGCAGTATTTT

d_gene: NA
j_gene: TRBJ2-2
v_gene: TRBV18
abundance: NA
CDR3aa: CASSPGTPSTTGELFF
CDR3nt: TGTGCCAGCTCACCCGGGACTCCGAGTACCACCGGGGAGCTGTTTTTT

d_gene: TRBD1
j_gene: TRBJ1-3
v_gene: TRBV18
abundance: NA
CDR3aa: CASSPGQGAGNTIYF
CDR3nt: TGTGCCAGCTCACCTGGACAGGGGGCAGGAAACACCATATATTTT

d_gene: NA
j_gene: TRBJ2-7
v_gene: TRBV5-1
abundance: NA
CDR3aa: CASSLALPGLWSHEQYF
CDR3nt: TGCGCCAGCAGCTTGGCCCTCCCGGGACTCTGGTCCCACGAGCAGTACTTC

d_gene: TRBD1
j_gene: TRBJ2-7
v_gene: TRBV12-3/TRBV12-4
abundance: NA
CDR3aa: CASRGQDYYEQYF
CDR3nt: TGTGCCAGCAGGGGACAGGACTACTACGAGCAGTACTTC

d_gene: TRBD1
j_gene: TRBJ1-5
v_gene: TRBV19
abundance: NA
CDR3aa: CASSGEGAYNQPQHF
CDR3nt: TGTGCCAGTAGTGGAGAGGGGGCGTATAATCAGCCCCAGCATTTT

d_gene: NA
j_gene: TRBJ2-7
v_gene: TRBV4-1
abundance: NA
CDR3aa: CASSPSGEGGYEQYF
CDR3nt: TGCGCCAGCAGCCCCTCGGGGGAGGGGGGCTACGAGCAGTACTTC

d_gene: NA
j_gene: TRBJ2-7
v_gene: TRBV5-4
abundance: NA
CDR3aa: CASSLEANAYEQYF
CDR3nt: TGTGCCAGCAGCTTGGAAGCCAATGCCTACGAGCAGTACTTC

d_gene: TRBD1
j_gene: TRBJ1-2
v_gene: TRBV5-1
abundance: NA
CDR3aa: CASSPGTGANYGYTF
CDR3nt: TGCGCCAGCAGCCCTGGGACAGGGGCTAACTATGGCTACACCTTC

d_gene: NA
j_gene: TRBJ1-1
v_gene: TRBV29-1
abundance: few
CDR3aa: CSVSQGGIEAFF
CDR3nt: TGCAGCGTATCACAGGGAGGGATAGAAGCTTTCTTT

d_gene: NA
j_gene: TRBJ2-1
v_gene: TRBV2
abundance: NA
CDR3aa: CASSQDSSYNEQFF
CDR3nt: TGTGCCAGCAGTCAGGACAGCTCCTACAATGAGCAGTTCTTC

d_gene: NA
j_gene: TRBJ1-4
v_gene: TRBV27
abundance: once
CDR3aa: CASKRVPNEKLFF
CDR3nt: TGTGCCAGCAAGAGAGTACCTAATGAAAAACTGTTTTTT

d_gene: NA
j_gene: TRBJ1-1
v_gene: TRBV12-5
abundance: NA
CDR3aa: CASGLVPGERAFF
CDR3nt: TGTGCTAGTGGTTTGGTACCAGGGGAGAGAGCTTTCTTT

d_gene: TRBD2
j_gene: TRBJ2-7
v_gene: TRBV2
abundance: NA
CDR3aa: CANRGRAGYEQYF
CDR3nt: TGTGCCAACCGCGGGAGGGCCGGGTACGAGCAGTACTTC

d_gene: NA
j_gene: TRBJ2-7
v_gene: TRBV29-1
abundance: NA
CDR3aa: CSVRGGGGQSGEQYF
CDR3nt: TGCAGCGTCCGGGGCGGGGGCGGACAGTCGGGGGAGCAGTACTTC

d_gene: TRBD2
j_gene: TRBJ2-1
v_gene: TRBV5-6
abundance: NA
CDR3aa: CASSAPGGLSPYNEQFF
CDR3nt: TGTGCCAGCAGCGCCCCGGGGGGGCTTAGCCCATACAATGAGCAGTTCTTC

d_gene: TRBD1
j_gene: TRBJ2-7
v_gene: TRBV27
abundance: NA
CDR3aa: CASRRGQAFSYEQYF
CDR3nt: TGTGCCAGCAGGCGAGGACAGGCTTTCTCCTACGAGCAGTACTTC

d_gene: TRBD2
j_gene: TRBJ2-3
v_gene: TRBV6-2/TRBV6-3
abundance: NA
CDR3aa: CASSPGLVADTQYF
CDR3nt: TGTGCCAGCAGTCCCGGACTAGTGGCAGATACGCAGTATTTT

d_gene: NA
j_gene: TRBJ2-1
v_gene: TRBV5-6
abundance: NA
CDR3aa: CASSLAGGLFYNEQFF
CDR3nt: TGTGCCAGCAGCTTGGCCGGGGGACTCTTCTACAATGAGCAGTTCTTC

d_gene: TRBD1
j_gene: TRBJ2-7
v_gene: TRBV9
abundance: NA
CDR3aa: CASSADRGLDEQYF
CDR3nt: TGTGCCAGCAGCGCCGACAGGGGCCTGGACGAGCAGTACTTC

d_gene: TRBD1
j_gene: TRBJ2-7
v_gene: TRBV5-1
abundance: once
CDR3aa: CASSSGTGTYEQYF
CDR3nt: TGCGCCAGCAGCTCCGGGACAGGAACCTACGAGCAGTACTTC

d_gene: TRBD1
j_gene: TRBJ1-2
v_gene: TRBV6-4
abundance: NA
CDR3aa: CASSDSGTGSGGYTF
CDR3nt: TGTGCCAGCAGTGACTCCGGGACAGGGAGCGGCGGCTACACCTTC

d_gene: TRBD2
j_gene: TRBJ2-4
v_gene: TRBV19
abundance: NA
CDR3aa: CASSTLAGEAKNIQYF
CDR3nt: TGTGCCAGTAGTACTCTAGCGGGAGAAGCCAAAAACATTCAGTACTTC

d_gene: NA
j_gene: TRBJ1-2
v_gene: TRBV28
abundance: NA
CDR3aa: CASGASNYGYTF
CDR3nt: TGTGCCAGCGGGGCATCTAACTATGGCTACACCTTC

d_gene: TRBD1
j_gene: TRBJ1-6
v_gene: TRBV5-1
abundance: NA
CDR3aa: CASSLEQGYNSPLHF
CDR3nt: TGCGCCAGCAGCTTGGAACAGGGGTATAATTCACCCCTCCACTTT

d_gene: TRBD2
j_gene: TRBJ2-5
v_gene: TRBV9
abundance: NA
CDR3aa: CASSVVGAGNLLQETQYF
CDR3nt: TGTGCCAGCAGCGTAGTGGGAGCGGGAAACCTACTGCAAGAGACCCAGTACTTC

d_gene: TRBD2
j_gene: TRBJ2-3
v_gene: TRBV2
abundance: NA
CDR3aa: CASRALAGGTTDTQYF
CDR3nt: TGTGCCAGCAGAGCTTTAGCGGGAGGGACCACAGATACGCAGTATTTT

d_gene: TRBD1
j_gene: TRBJ2-1
v_gene: TRBV28
abundance: NA
CDR3aa: CASNRGDRVLYNEQFF
CDR3nt: TGTGCCAGCAACCGCGGAGACAGGGTCCTCTACAATGAGCAGTTCTTC